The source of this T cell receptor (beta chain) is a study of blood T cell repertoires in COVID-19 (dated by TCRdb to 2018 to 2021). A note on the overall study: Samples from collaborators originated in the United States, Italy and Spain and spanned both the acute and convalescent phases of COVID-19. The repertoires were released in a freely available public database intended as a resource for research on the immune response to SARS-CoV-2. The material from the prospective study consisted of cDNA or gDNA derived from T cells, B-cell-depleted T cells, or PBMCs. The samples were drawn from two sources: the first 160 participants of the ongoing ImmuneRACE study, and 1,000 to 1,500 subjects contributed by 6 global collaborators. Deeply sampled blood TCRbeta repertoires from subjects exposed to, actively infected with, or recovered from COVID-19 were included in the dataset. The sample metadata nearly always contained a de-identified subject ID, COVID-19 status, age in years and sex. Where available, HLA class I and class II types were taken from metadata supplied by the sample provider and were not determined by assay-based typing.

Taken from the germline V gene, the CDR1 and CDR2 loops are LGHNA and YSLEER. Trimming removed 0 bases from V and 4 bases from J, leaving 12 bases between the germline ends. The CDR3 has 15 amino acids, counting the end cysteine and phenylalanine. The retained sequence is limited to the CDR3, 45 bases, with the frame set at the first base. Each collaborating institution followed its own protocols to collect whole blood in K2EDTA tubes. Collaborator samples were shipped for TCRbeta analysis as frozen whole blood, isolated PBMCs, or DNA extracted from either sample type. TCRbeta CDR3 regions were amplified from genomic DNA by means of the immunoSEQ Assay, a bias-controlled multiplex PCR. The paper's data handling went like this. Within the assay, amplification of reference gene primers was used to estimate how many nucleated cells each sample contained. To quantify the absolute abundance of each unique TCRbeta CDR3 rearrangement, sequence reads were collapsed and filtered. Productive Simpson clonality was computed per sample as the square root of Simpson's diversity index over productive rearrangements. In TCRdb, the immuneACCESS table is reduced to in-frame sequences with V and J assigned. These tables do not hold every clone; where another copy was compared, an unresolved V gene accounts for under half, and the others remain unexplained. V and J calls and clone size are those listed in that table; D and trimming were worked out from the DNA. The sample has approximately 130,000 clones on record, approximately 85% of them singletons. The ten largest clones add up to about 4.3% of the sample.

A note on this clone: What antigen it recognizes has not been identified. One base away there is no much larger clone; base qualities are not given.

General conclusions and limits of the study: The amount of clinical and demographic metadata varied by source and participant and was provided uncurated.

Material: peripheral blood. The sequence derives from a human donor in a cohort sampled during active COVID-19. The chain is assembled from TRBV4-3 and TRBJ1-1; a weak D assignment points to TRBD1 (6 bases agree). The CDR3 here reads CASSQDSQGITEAFF. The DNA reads TGCGCCAGCAGCCAAGATAGCCAGGGGATCACTGAAGCTTTCTTT.